The T cell receptor (beta chain) described here comes from a study of T cells expressing NK-cell markers. Points on this clonotype: Its antigen is not identified.

Overall study findings and caveats: In a group of about 6 donors, dominant NKG2C+ clonotypes represented roughly 1.0-7.5% of CD8+ T cells. One observes that, in a few donors, these clonotypes were also the leading ones within the CD3+CD56-NKG2C+ fraction. HCMV specificity of the expanded NKG2C+ T cell clones was not established.

Libraries used 5'RACE template switching adding universal primer site and UMIs. TCRdb reprocessed the 5' RACE reads, with one entry per CDR3 protein and no DNA. The data include approximately 170,000 distinct CDR3 sequences; the top ten clones carry 20%. Germline assignment: CDR1 LNHDA and CDR2 SQIVND (reference sequence). The CDR3 extends over 16 amino acids. This TCR was sampled from a man between 18 and 69 years old in good health. Material: blood T cells: a sorted CD56 or NKG2C T cell subset, CD4+ or CD8+ T cells, or bulk PBMC T cells (not recorded which). The chain uses TRBV19 and TRBJ2-1; TCRdb's assignment of TRBD1 cannot be checked, as there is no DNA. The CDR3 loop reads CASTWGGDNPYNEQFF.